The rows below give T cell receptor beta chains drawn from one sample of a study of T cell responses to AZD1222 COVID-19 vaccine. TCRdb's copy holds only in-frame clones and misses some; the assay was immunoSEQ multiplex PCR. The table has more than 140,000 clones, 88% seen once. The material sequenced was peripheral blood, taken on day 0 of MenACWY control vaccination. These receptors originate from an adult in good health. The conserved cysteine and the conserved F or W are not part of the CDR3 here. A clone size is listed for some rows: how often the clone was seen (once, few, many), or a class if it is expanded.

ASSTGTDDNEKLF,TRBJ1-4,-,TRBV9
ASSLQGNLNSPLH,TRBJ1-6,-,TRBV7-3
ASSLGTGTANYNEQF,TRBJ2-1,-,TRBV7-2
ASSRSTVTKNIQY,TRBJ2-4,-,TRBV6-2/TRBV6-3
ASSFSGSSGNTIY,TRBJ1-3,-,TRBV7-2
ASSQGRGLYGYT,TRBJ1-2,few,TRBV7-9
ASSFQENTEAF,TRBJ1-1,-,TRBV7-2
ASSQDQGYYEQY,TRBJ2-7,-,TRBV4-3
SVDKQRLNTEAF,TRBJ1-1,-,TRBV29-1
ASSRINGGQLNQPQH,TRBJ1-5,-,TRBV18
ATSDFRGGGFGYT,TRBJ1-2,-,TRBV24-1
ASSPGDRRGYT,TRBJ1-2,once,TRBV18
ASSWRDEKLF,TRBJ1-4,-,TRBV28
ATSDSWDGSGEAF,TRBJ1-1,-,TRBV24-1
ASSLVAATEAF,TRBJ1-1,-,TRBV11-2
ASSQDWGSNYGYT,TRBJ1-2,-,TRBV3-1/TRBV3-2
ASSQDYGDNQPQH,TRBJ1-5,-,TRBV4-2
ASSFGGPNEKLF,TRBJ1-4,-,TRBV5-1
ASSRGTSGSRGYNEQF,TRBJ2-1,-,TRBV18
AWSGTLSNQPQH,TRBJ1-5,once,TRBV30
ASSSATSGGTDTQY,TRBJ2-3,-,TRBV5-1
ATSGWDRDVSGNEKLF,TRBJ1-4,once,TRBV15
ASSFSPRGDRADGYT,TRBJ1-2,once,TRBV5-6
AWSGPPADEKLF,TRBJ1-4,-,TRBV30
ASSLWNSYEQY,TRBJ2-7,-,TRBV5-4
ASSIGTRNTEAF,TRBJ1-1,-,TRBV19
ASSWGRIPNTEAF,TRBJ1-1,-,TRBV7-8
ASSPESRLAGYYEQY,TRBJ2-7,-,TRBV27
ASSLAGRLRTEAF,TRBJ1-1,-,TRBV7-2
ASSQLGAYEQY,TRBJ2-7,-,TRBV4-1
ASSLGGFPETQY,TRBJ2-5,-,TRBV7-9